Reported below is one T cell receptor beta chain. Antigen unknown. This sample was included in a study of T cell repertoires in cytomegalovirus infection. Study at large: HLA-B-restricted CMV epitopes that are well studied, plus recently identified HLA-C-restricted ones, were used by the study. Public TCR beta signatures were indicative of both CMV infection and a matching HLA type. Findings of the study overall: In two of eight donors, the top clonotype was HLA-C-restricted CMV-specific. Summed frequency of public TCR beta families distinguished CMV carriers with the relevant HLA.

TCRdb reprocessed the reads with MiXCR, giving one entry per CDR3 protein. The sample holds about a million distinct CDR3 sequences; approximately 33% are singletons and the top ten take around 15%. The source of this sequence is a human donor in good health (CMV status not recorded). Some clones in this sample may be carry-over from other donors' samples. Specimen: cultured CD8+ T cells from PBMCs, collected from culture after CMV antigen stimulation.

This CDR3 is CASSVSPAGDLNEQFF. The CDR3 DNA reads TGTGCCAGCAGCGTTTCGCCGGCGGGGGACCTCAATGAGCAGTTCTTC. The V and J genes are TRBV7-6 and TRBJ2-1, with 7 bases lining up with TRBD2. V lost 5 bases and J lost 6; bases outside the gene matches: 13. Germline V gene sequence: CDR1 SGHVS, CDR2 FNYEAQ. The CDR3 loop spans 16 amino acids.